What follows is one T cell receptor (beta chain) and its context. The antigen is not known. TCRdb's copy holds only in-frame clones and misses some; the assay was immunoSEQ multiplex PCR. The data show around 760 clones, with over 75% seen just once and about a tenth held by the top ten. This sample stems from a study of T cells after posttransplantation cyclophosphamide. Findings of the study overall: After PTCy, TRB diversity resembled that of CNI/methotrexate controls. TRB overlap between skin or GI tissue T cells and blood was limited.

The clonotype originates from a man between 45 and 60 years old. Sequencing input: gut tissue.

The CDR3 sequence is CASRTGPAGQPQHF. The CDR3, as DNA: TGCGCCAGCAGGACAGGGCCCGCAGGACAGCCCCAGCATTTT. The rearrangement joins TRBV5-1 to TRBJ1-5, with 7 bases aligning to TRBD1. Germline V CDR1 and CDR2: SGHRS, YFSETQ. After removal of 5 bases from V and 7 bases from J, the junction contained 9 bases not matched to a gene. CDR3 length: 14 residues.